The subject of this entry is one T cell receptor beta chain. Antigen specificity is unknown. Deletions cut 4 bases from V and 2 bases from J, with 21 bases between. Per germline, CDR1 LGHDT and CDR2 YNNKEL (reference sequence). The CDR3 runs 18 residues. The data were obtained in a study of T cells in Graves' hyperthyroidism and ophthalmopathy. Broader study findings: Ophthalmopathy and stable hyperthyroidism were told apart by a 13 V-J model. The blood repertoire included most of the expanded thyroid clonotypes above 0.001.

The study enrolled patients aged 18 to 65 with newly diagnosed hyperthyroidism of under 2 months' duration. 10 ml of fresh peripheral blood supplied the PBMCs. Template material for amplifying TCR beta CDR3 regions consisted of RNA transcripts. The primer set for the first-round RT-PCR of the TCR CDR3 was HTBI. TCRdb re-analysed the multiplex PCR reads in MiXCR, keeping a single row per CDR3 protein. The table records almost 600,000 distinct CDR3 sequences, around 14% of them present only once. This receptor was obtained from a woman in her 30s with Graves' hyperthyroidism that later progressed to Graves' ophthalmopathy. The sample consisted of blood. The chain carries TRBV3-1 and TRBJ1-3; D might be TRBD1 (5 bases). CDR3 in amino acids: CASSRLRLRDGAGNTIYF. For the CDR3, the DNA is TGTGCCAGCAGCCGACTCAGACTAAGGGACGGGGCTGGAAACACCATATATTTT.